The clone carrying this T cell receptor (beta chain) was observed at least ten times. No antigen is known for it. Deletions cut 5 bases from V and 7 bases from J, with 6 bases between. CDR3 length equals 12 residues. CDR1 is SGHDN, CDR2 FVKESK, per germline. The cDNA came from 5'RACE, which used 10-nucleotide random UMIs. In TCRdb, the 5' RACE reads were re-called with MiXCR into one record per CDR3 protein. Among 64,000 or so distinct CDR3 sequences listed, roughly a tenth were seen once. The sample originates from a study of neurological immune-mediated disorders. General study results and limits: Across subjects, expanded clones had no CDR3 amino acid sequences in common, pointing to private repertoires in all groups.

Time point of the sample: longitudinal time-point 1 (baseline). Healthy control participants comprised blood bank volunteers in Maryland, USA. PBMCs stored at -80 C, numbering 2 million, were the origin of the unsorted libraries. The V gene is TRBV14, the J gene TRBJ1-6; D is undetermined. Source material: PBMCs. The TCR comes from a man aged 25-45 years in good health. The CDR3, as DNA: TGTGCCAGCAGCTCTACCAATTCACCCCTCCACTTT. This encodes CASSSTNSPLHF.